These 3 T cell receptor beta chains share one sample of origin, sequenced in a study of blood T cells in healthy people across ages. Alongside a J-beta primer mix, a sample-barcoded 5' primer served in a second PCR lasting roughly 6 to 11 cycles. Using its own MiXCR run on the 5' RACE reads, TCRdb lists one record per CDR3 protein. The repertoire has some 1.4 million distinct CDR3 sequences, approximately 38% of them found once; the top ten carry less than 8%. Sequenced: blood. The receptors originated from a woman younger than 30 in good health.

For the CDR3, the DNA is TGTGCCAGCAGCGTTGGTCAGTTAGAGACCCAGTACTTC. Residues: CASSVGQLETQYF. This chain connects TRBV11-2 to TRBJ2-5; no definite D call. This CDR3 spans 13 amino acids. CDR1 and CDR2 (germline): SGHAT, FQNNGV. V gave up 5 bases and J gave up 4 bases, with 11 bases separating them.

This clonotype was found many times. This chain connects TRBV10-3 to TRBJ2-3; D remains unclear. The germline V gene encodes CDR1 ENHRY and CDR2 SYGVKD. The CDR3 covers 13 residues. Trimming shortened V by 6 bases and J by 6 bases, and 13 bases separated the two germline ends. This chain's CDR3 is CAISGPGKDTQYF. The DNA for the CDR3 is TGTGCCATCAGCGGACCTGGGAAGGATACGCAGTATTTT.

V usage is TRBV4-2 and J usage is TRBJ1-1; D is perhaps TRBD1 (5 bases). The CDR3 is made up of 15 amino acids. Germline V gives CDR1 LGHNA, CDR2 YNFKEQ. V lost 1 base to trimming and J lost 0 bases, with 9 bases between them. CDR3 loop: CASSQVGRVNTEAFF. The CDR3 DNA reads TGTGCCAGCAGCCAAGTGGGCAGGGTGAACACTGAAGCTTTCTTT.